This T cell receptor (beta chain) was identified in a study of Ad26.COV2.S vaccination and SARS-CoV-2 variants. To note about this clone: Its matching antigen is unknown.

Treatment denoted: around 19 received Ad26.COV2.S at low or high dose, single or two shots; about 5 received placebo; per-sample allocation not given. Sample collection was performed on day 63 after the first vaccine or placebo injection. Study conclusions and caveats: Using TCR breadth and depth analyses may have led to underestimated total T cell responses.

V lost 0 bases and J 6 bases, leaving 13 bases between the germline ends. The V gene's germline CDR1 is MNHNS and CDR2 SASEGT. The CDR3 runs 15 residues. Here immunoSEQ multiplex PCR was the method, and the copy in TCRdb shows in-frame clones only, minus some. Here the sample spans 450,000 to 550,000 clones, 80% to 90% being singletons. Sequenced here: peripheral blood, sampled in a trial of Ad26.COV2.S vaccine versus placebo. The receptor was derived from a person aged 18-65 years who received the Ad26.COV2.S COVID-19 vaccine or a placebo. V usage is TRBV6-1 and J usage is TRBJ2-3, with a weak D call TRBD2 (5 bases). The CDR3 loop reads CASSEAEATMDTQYF. CDR3 DNA sequence: TGTGCCAGCAGTGAAGCGGAGGCGACCATGGATACGCAGTATTTT.